This TCR beta chain was recovered during a study of blood T cell repertoires in COVID-19. Study details: From the United States, Italy and Spain came samples of acute and convalescent COVID-19. Sources were T cells, B-cell-depleted T cells, or PBMCs; the material itself was cDNA or gDNA.

CDR1 SNHLY and CDR2 FYNNEI come from the germline V gene. This CDR3 has 16 residues. Trimming removed 1 base at V and 4 bases at J, with 13 bases between. Authors' data handling: Amplifying reference gene primers gave estimates of nucleated cell counts. Data came from immunoSEQ multiplex PCR; TCRdb stores just in-frame clones and leaves some out. V and J calls and clone size are given by that table; D and trimming were obtained from the DNA. Of 150,000 to 200,000 clones listed, about four fifths are singletons. The specimen sequenced was peripheral blood. V usage is TRBV2 and J usage is TRBJ1-4; TRBD1 is a possible D gene (5 bases). The TCR originated in a woman in her sixties or seventies who had recovered from COVID-19. CDR3 protein: CASSEGDPGDNEKLFF. The CDR3, as DNA: TGTGCCAGCAGTGAAGGCGACCCGGGGGATAATGAAAAACTGTTTTTT.